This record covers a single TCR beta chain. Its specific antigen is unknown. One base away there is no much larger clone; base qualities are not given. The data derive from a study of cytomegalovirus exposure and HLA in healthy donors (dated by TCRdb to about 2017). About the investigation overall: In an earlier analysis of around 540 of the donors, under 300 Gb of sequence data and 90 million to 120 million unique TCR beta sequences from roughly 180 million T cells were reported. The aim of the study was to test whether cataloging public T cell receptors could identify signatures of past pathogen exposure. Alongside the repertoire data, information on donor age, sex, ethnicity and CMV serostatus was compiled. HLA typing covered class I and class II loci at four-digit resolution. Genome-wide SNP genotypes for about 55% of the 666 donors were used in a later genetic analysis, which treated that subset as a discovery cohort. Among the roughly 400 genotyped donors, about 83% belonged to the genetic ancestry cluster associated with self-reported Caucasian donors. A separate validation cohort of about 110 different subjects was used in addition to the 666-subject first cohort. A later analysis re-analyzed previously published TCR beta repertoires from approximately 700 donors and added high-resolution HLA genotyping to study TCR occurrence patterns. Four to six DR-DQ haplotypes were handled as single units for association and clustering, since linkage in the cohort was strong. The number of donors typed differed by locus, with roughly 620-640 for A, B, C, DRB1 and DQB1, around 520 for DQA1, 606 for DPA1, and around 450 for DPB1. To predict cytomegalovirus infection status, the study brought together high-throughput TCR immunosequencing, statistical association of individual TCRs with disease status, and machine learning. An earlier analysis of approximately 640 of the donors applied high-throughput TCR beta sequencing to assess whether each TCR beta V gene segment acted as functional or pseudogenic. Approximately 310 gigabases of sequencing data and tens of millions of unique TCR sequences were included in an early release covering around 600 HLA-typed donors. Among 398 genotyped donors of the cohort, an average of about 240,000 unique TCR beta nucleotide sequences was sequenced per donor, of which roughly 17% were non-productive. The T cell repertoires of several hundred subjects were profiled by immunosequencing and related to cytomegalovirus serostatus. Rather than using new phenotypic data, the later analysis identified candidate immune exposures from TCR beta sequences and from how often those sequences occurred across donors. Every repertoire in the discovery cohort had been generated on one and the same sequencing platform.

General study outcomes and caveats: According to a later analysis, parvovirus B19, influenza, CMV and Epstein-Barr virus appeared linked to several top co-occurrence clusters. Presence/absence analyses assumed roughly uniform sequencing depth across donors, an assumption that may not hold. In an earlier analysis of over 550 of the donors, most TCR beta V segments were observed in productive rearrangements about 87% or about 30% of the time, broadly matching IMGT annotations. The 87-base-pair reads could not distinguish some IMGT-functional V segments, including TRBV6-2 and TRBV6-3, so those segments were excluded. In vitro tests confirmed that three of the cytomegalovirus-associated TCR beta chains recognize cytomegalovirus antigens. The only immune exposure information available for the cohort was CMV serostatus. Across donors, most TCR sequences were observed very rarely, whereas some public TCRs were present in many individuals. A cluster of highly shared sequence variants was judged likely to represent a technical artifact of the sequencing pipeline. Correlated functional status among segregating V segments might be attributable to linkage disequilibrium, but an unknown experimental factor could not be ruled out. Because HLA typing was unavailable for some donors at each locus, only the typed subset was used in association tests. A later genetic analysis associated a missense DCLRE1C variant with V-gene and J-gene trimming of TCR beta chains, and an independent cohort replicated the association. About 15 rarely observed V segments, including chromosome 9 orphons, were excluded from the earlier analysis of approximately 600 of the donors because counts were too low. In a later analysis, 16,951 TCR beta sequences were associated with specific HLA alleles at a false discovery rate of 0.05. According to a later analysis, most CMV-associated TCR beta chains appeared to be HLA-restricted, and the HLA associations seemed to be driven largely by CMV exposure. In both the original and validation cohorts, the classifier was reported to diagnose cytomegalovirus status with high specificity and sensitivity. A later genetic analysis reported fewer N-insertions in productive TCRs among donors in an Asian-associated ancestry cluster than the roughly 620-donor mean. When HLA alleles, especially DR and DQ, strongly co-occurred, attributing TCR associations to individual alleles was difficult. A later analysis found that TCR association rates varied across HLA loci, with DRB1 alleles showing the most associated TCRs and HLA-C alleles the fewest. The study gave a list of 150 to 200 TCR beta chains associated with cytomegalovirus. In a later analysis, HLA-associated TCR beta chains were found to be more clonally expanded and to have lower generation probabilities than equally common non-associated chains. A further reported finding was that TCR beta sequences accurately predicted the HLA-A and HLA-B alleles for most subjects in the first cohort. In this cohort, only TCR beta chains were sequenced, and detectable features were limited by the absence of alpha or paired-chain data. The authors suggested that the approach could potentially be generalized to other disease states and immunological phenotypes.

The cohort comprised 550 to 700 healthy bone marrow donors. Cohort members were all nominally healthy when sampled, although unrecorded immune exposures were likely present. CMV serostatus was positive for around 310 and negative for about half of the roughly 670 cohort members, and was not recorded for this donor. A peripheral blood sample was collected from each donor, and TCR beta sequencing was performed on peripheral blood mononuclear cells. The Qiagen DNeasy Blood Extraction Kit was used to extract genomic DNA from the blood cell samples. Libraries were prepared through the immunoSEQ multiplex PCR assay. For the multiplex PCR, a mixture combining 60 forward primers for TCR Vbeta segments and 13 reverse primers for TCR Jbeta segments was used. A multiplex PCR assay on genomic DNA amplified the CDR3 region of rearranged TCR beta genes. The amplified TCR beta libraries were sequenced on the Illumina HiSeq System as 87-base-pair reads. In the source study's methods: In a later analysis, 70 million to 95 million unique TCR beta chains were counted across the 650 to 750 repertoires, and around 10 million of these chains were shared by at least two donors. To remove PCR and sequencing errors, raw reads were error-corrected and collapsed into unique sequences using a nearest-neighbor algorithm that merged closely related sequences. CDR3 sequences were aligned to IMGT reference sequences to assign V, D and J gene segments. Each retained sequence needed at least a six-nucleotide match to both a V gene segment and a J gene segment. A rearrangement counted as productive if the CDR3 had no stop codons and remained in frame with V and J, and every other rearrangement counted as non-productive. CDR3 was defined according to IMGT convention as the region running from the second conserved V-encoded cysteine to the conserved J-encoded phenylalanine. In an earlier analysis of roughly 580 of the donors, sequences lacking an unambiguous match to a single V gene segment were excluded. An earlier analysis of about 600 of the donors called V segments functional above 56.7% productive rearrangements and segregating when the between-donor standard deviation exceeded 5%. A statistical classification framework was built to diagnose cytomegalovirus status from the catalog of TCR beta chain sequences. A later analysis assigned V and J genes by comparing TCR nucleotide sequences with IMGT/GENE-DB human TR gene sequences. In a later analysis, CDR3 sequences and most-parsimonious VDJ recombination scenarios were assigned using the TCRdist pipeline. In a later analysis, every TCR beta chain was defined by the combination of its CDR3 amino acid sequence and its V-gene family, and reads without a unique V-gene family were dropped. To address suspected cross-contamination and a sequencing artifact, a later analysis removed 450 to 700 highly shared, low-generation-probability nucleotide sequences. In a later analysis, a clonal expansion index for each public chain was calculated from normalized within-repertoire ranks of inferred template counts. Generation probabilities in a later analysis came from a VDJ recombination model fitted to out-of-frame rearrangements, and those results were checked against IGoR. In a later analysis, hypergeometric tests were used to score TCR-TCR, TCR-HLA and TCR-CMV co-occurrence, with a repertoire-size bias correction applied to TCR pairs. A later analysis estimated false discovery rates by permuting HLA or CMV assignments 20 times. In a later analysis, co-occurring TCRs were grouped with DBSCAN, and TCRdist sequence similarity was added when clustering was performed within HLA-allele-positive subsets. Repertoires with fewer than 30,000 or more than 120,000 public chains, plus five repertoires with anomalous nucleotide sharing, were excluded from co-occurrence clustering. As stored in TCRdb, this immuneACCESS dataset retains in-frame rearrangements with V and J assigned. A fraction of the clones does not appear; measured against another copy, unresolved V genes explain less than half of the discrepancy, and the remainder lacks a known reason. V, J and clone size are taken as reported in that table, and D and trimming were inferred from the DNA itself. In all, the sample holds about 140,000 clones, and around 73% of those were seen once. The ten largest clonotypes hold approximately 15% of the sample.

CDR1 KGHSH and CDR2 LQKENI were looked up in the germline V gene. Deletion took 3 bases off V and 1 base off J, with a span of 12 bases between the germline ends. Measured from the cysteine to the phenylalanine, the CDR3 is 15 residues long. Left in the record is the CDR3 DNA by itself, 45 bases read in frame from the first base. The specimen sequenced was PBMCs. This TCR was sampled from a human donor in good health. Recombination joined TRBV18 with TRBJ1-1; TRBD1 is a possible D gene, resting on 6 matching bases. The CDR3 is CASSPGQHSNTEAFF. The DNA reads TGTGCCAGCTCACCCGGACAGCACTCGAACACTGAAGCTTTCTTT.